A single sample gave rise to the 12 T cell receptor beta chains below, sequenced in a study of identical twins. Via MiXCR, TCRdb re-called the 5' RACE reads, giving one row per CDR3 protein. Among approximately 1.8 million distinct CDR3 sequences listed, about 32% were seen once. The sequenced material came from cord blood. The source of these receptors is a newborn girl in good health.

V and J are TRBV20-1 and TRBJ1-4; TRBD1 aligns across 8 bases. V lost 0 bases and J lost 7; bases outside the gene matches: 4. The germline V gene has CDR1 DFQATT and CDR2 SNEGSKA (reference sequence). The CDR3 is 14 amino acids. CDR3 loop: CSARETGEGEKLFF. CDR3 DNA: TGCAGTGCTAGAGAGACAGGGGAGGGTGAAAAACTGTTTTTT.

The gene calls are TRBV5-1 and TRBJ1-1; D ambiguous. V lost 0 bases to trimming and J lost 0 bases, with 9 bases between them. The CDR3 contains 15 residues. Germline V gene sequence: CDR1 SGHRS, CDR2 YFSETQ. The CDR3 here is CASSLDSGVNTEAFF. In DNA, the CDR3 is TGCGCCAGCAGCTTGGATTCTGGGGTGAACACTGAAGCTTTCTTT. The full variable domain, completed using reference TRBV5-1 and TRBJ1-1, is KAGVTQTPRYLIKTRGQQVTLSCSPISGHRSVSWYQQTPGQGLQFLFEYFSETQRNKGNFPGRFSGRQFSNSRSEMNVSTLELGDSALYLCASSLDSGVNTEAFFGQGTRLTVV.

This clonotype was observed a handful of times. The chain combines TRBV20-1 with TRBJ2-4; perhaps TRBD2 as D (6 bases). Matching the DNA end better, TRBJ2-7 makes the J call doubtful. CDR3 size: 15 residues. Germline V lookup: CDR1 DFQATT, CDR2 SNEGSKA (reference sequence). Here the CDR3 DNA reads TGCAGTGCTAGTGACCCGGAACTAGCCTACTACGAGCAGTACTTC. It is translated as CSASDPELAYYEQYF.

The chain employs TRBV28 and TRBJ1-5; D gene ambiguous. Per germline, CDR1 MDHEN and CDR2 SYDVKM. The CDR3 extends over 17 amino acids. Trimming left V 4 bases short and J 0 bases short, with 16 bases between. CDR3 DNA: TGTGCCAGCAGTTCCCGACACACTAGATATAGCAATCAGCCCCAGCATTTT. This translates into CASSSRHTRYSNQPQHF.

The chain joins TRBV7-2 to TRBJ2-3; 13 bases fit TRBD2. V dropped 5 bases and J dropped 4; count of bases not matched to a gene: 6. Germline V gene data show CDR1 as SGHTA and CDR2 as FQGNSA. The CDR3 spans 16 residues. The CDR3 loop reads CASSATSGRYADTQYF. For the CDR3, the DNA is TGTGCCAGCAGCGCGACTAGCGGGAGGTACGCAGATACGCAGTATTTT.

The CDR3 loop is CASSQALILETQYF. In DNA form, the CDR3 reads TGTGCCAGCAGCCAAGCGCTCATCCTGGAGACCCAGTACTTC. This chain joins TRBV14 and TRBJ2-5; D not certain. This CDR3 region has 14 residues. Germline CDR1 and CDR2: SGHDN and FVKESK. V lost 1 base and J 5 bases, leaving 11 bases between the germline ends.

This clonotype was picked up one time. The gene calls are TRBV7-2 and TRBJ1-5; D gene ambiguous. CDR1 is SGHTA and CDR2 is FQGNSA in the germline V gene. This CDR3 has 15 residues. V lost 3 bases, J lost 8 bases, and 17 bases lay in between. Here the CDR3 reads CASSLGGMVGEPQHF. The CDR3 DNA follows: TGTGCCAGCAGCTTGGGCGGTATGGTCGGGGAGCCCCAGCATTTT.

This clonotype was picked up a small number of times. The rearrangement links TRBV5-1 to TRBJ2-3, with 10 nucleotides matching TRBD2. Germline V gene lookup returns CDR1 SGHRS and CDR2 YFSETQ. This CDR3 spans 15 amino acids. With 4 bases clipped from V and 4 bases from J, the junction kept 6 bases outside the gene matches. The CDR3 loop reads CASSGTSGVPDTQYF. Written as DNA, the CDR3 is TGCGCCAGCAGCGGAACTAGCGGGGTTCCAGATACGCAGTATTTT. Together with reference TRBV5-1 and TRBJ2-3, the CDR3 gives the full variable domain: KAGVTQTPRYLIKTRGQQVTLSCSPISGHRSVSWYQQTPGQGLQFLFEYFSETQRNKGNFPGRFSGRQFSNSRSEMNVSTLELGDSALYLCASSGTSGVPDTQYFGPGTRLTVL.

The chain couples TRBV12-3 or TRBV12-4 to TRBJ2-7; TRBD1 matches at 12 bases. The junction had 7 bases not matched to a gene; V was cut back by 6 bases and J by 4 bases. The CDR3 is made up of 15 amino acids. CDR3 region: CASRSGTGGRYEQYF. The DNA of the CDR3 is TGTGCCAGCAGATCCGGGACAGGGGGCAGGTACGAGCAGTACTTC.

V and J are TRBV29-1 and TRBJ2-4, with TRBD2 matching over 10 bases. The DNA end lines up better with TRBJ2-7; the J call may be wrong. Germline assignment: CDR1 SQVTM and CDR2 ANQGSEA. The CDR3 loop spans 14 amino acids. CDR3 residues: CSVGVLAGTYEQYF. CDR3 sequence (DNA): TGCAGCGTTGGGGTACTAGCGGGAACCTACGAGCAGTACTTC.

The V and J genes are TRBV28 and TRBJ2-6; no clear D. Germline V gene sequence: CDR1 MDHEN, CDR2 SYDVKM. V shed 2 bases and J shed 3 bases, with 5 bases lying between them. The length of the CDR3 is 14 residues. CDR3 nucleotide sequence: TGTGCCAGCAGTTTAGGGAATGGGGCCAACGTCCTGACTTTC. Residues: CASSLGNGANVLTF.

This clonotype appeared a few times. The genes are TRBV5-1 and TRBJ1-2, with TRBD1 matching 8 bases. There are 15 residues in the CDR3. With V trimmed by 2 bases and J by 13 bases, 16 bases remained unmatched. CDR1 is SGHRS, CDR2 YFSETQ, per germline. For the CDR3, the DNA is TGCGCCAGCAGCTTAAAGACAGGGGCCGCCGCCCATGGCACCTTC. It translates to CASSLKTGAAAHGTF.